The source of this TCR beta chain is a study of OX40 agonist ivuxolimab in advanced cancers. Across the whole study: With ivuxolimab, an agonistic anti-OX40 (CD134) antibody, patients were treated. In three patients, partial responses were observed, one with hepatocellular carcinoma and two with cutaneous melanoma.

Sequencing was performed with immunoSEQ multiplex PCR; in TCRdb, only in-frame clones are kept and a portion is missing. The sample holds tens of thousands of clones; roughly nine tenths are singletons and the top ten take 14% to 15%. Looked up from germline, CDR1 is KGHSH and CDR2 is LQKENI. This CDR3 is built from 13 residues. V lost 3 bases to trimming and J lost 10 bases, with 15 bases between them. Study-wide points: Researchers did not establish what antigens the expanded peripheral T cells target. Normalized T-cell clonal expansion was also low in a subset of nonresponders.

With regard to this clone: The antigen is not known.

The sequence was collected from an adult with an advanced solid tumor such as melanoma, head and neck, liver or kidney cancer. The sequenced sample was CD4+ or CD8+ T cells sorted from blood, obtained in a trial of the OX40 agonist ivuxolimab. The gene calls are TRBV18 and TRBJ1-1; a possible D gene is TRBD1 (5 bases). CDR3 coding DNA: TGTGCCAGCTCACCCTCTGGGGGGTTTGCAGCTTTCTTT. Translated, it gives CASSPSGGFAAFF.